The entry that follows covers one TCR beta chain sequence. What it binds is unknown. The sample originates from a study of T cells in localized non-small cell lung cancer. TCRdb keeps only in-frame clones here, not all; method: immunoSEQ multiplex PCR. The profile shows more than 40,000 clones, approximately 90% of them singletons. Germline-derived CDR1 and CDR2 are MGHRA and YSYEKL. This CDR3 comprises 17 residues. The J segment lost 5 bases and the V segment lost 0 bases, leaving 9 bases of the junction unmatched. Study conclusions and caveats: Uninvolved neighboring lung showed the greatest T cell clonality, exceeding tumor. Density of T cells in blood, when higher, went with longer overall survival. Analysis by sequencing included only one tumor region, so heterogeneity remains possible.

The sequencing here drew on PBMCs, taken before any cancer treatment. The receptor was isolated from a man aged 40-75 years with stage II lung adenocarcinoma. The chain recombines TRBV4-1 with TRBJ1-3, with 8 positions matching TRBD1. As DNA, the CDR3 is TGCGCCAGCAGCCAAGATCTGGAGACAGGGGAAAGAAACACCATATATTTT. This sequence encodes CASSQDLETGERNTIYF.